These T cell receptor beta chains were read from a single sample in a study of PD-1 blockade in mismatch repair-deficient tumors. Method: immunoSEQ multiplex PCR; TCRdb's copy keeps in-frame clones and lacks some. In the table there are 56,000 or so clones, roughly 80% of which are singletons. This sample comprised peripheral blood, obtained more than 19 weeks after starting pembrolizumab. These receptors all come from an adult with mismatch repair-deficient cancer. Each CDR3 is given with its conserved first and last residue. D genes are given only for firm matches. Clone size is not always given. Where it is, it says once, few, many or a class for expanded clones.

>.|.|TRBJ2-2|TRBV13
CASSLGAGSSTGELFF
TGTGCCAGCAGCTTAGGGGCGGGATCAAGTACCGGGGAGCTGTTTTTT
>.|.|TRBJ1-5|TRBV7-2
CASSLSHEWQPQHF
TGTGCCAGCAGCTTATCCCATGAATGGCAGCCCCAGCATTTT
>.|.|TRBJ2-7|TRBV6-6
CASSSDIHEQYF
TGTGCCAGCAGTTCGGATATACACGAGCAGTACTTC
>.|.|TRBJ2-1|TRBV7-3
CASSLIGAYNEQFF
TGTGCCAGCAGCTTAATAGGGGCTTACAATGAGCAGTTCTTC
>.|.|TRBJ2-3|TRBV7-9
CASSLFSGANRDTQYF
TGTGCCAGCAGCTTATTTTCGGGAGCTAATAGAGATACGCAGTATTTT
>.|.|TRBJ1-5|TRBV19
CASRISVNQPQHF
TGTGCCAGTAGGATCAGTGTCAATCAGCCCCAGCATTTT
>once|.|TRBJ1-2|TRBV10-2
CASSDRRGWGYGYTF
TGCGCCAGCAGTGATCGCAGGGGCTGGGGCTATGGCTACACCTTC
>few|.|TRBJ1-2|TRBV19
CASSDGRNYGYTF
TGTGCCAGTAGTGACGGACGGAACTATGGCTACACCTTC
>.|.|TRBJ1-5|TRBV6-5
CASGNNQPQHF
TGTGCCAGCGGGAACAATCAGCCCCAGCATTTT
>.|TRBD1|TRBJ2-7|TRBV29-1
CSVEQGENYEQYF
TGCAGCGTTGAACAGGGGGAGAACTACGAGCAGTACTTC
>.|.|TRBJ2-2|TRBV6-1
CASMGTGELFF
TGTGCCAGCATGGGGACCGGGGAGCTGTTTTTT
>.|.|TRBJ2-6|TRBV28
CASRPPGANVLTF
TGTGCCAGCAGACCGCCTGGGGCCAACGTCCTGACTTTC
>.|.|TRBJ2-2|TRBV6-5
CASSVRTGELFF
TGTGCCAGCAGCGTGAGGACCGGGGAGCTGTTTTTT
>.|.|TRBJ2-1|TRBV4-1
CASSQDTTDLSSVEQFF
TGCGCCAGCAGCCAAGATACCACCGATTTATCTAGCGTTGAGCAGTTCTTC